This paragraph reports one TCR beta chain. The sample belongs to a study of control samples from healthy donors and cancer patients. The V and J ends lost 5 bases and 1 base, in that order; junction bases with no gene match: 4. Per the germline V gene, CDR1 is MDHEN and CDR2 is SYDVKM. This CDR3 region has 15 residues. Here immunoSEQ multiplex PCR was the method, and the copy in TCRdb shows in-frame clones only, minus some. Of under 80,000 clones listed, approximately 94% are singletons. The rearrangement uses TRBV28 and TRBJ1-5, with 8 bases matching TRBD1. Material for sequencing was PBMCs. This TCR was recovered from a woman aged 35 to 49 with lung cancer. CDR3 region: CASSTQGGSNQPQHF. The CDR3 nucleotides are TGTGCCAGCAGTACACAGGGGGGGAGCAATCAGCCCCAGCATTTT.